This passage covers 17 T cell receptor beta chains from one sample sequenced in a study of blood T cells in healthy people across ages. A sample-barcoded 5' primer and a J-beta primer mix were used in a second PCR of roughly 7 to 11 cycles. TCRdb used MiXCR to reprocess the 5' RACE reads, holding one entry per CDR3 protein. The table has about 650,000 distinct CDR3 sequences, less than 40% seen once. Input material: blood. Every receptor here comes from a woman older than 75 in good health.

This clonotype was seen at least ten times. This chain links TRBV9 with TRBJ2-7; TRBD1 agrees at 10 bases. This CDR3 has 14 amino acids. The V segment lost 0 bases and the J segment 4 bases; nucleotides outside the gene matches: 1. Germline V gene data show CDR1 as SGDLS and CDR2 as YYNGEE. The CDR3 coding sequence is TGTGCCAGCAGCGTAGGGGGACAGGGGTACGAGCAGTACTTC. Its translation is CASSVGGQGYEQYF.

This clonotype was seen many times. The gene calls are TRBV7-8 and TRBJ2-7; 9 positions match TRBD1. Losses at the gene ends were 8 bases for V and 4 bases for J; bases not matched to a gene: 9. Germline V gene data show CDR1 as SGHVS and CDR2 as FQNEAQ. The CDR3 totals 14 residues. The CDR3 loop reads CASGSQGQGYEQYF. DNA of the CDR3: TGTGCCAGCGGCTCTCAGGGACAGGGATACGAGCAGTACTTC.

This clonotype was recorded many times. This chain joins TRBV7-8 and TRBJ2-1; either TRBD1 or TRBD2 may supply D (7 bases each). CDR3 length equals 15 residues. Germline CDR1 SGHVS, CDR2 FQNEAQ. V lost 5 bases and J lost 8, with 19 bases in between. The CDR3 nucleotides read TGTGCCAGCAGCCCCAGGGGGGGCCTCGGGTATGAGCAGTTCTTC. It yields the protein CASSPRGGLGYEQFF.

This clonotype was seen more than once but under ten times. This clone may be a read error of a much larger clone one base away. The chain employs TRBV3-1 and TRBJ1-6, with 7 bases matching TRBD1. CDR1 and CDR2 (germline): LGHDT, YNNKEL (reference sequence). Trimming cost V 6 bases and J 9 bases; bases outside gene matches: 11. The CDR3 spans 15 residues. The CDR3, as DNA: TGTGCCAGCAGAGAAAGTAGAAACAGGGGTTCACCCCTCCACTTT. This encodes CASRESRNRGSPLHF.

This clonotype was counted a few times. The genes are TRBV24-1 and TRBJ2-1; 10 bases fit TRBD2. Germline V CDR1 and CDR2: KGHDR, SFDVKD. The V and J ends lost 2 bases and 7 bases, in that order; junction bases with no gene match: 10. This CDR3 has 17 residues. CDR3 bases: TGTGCCACCAGTGATTACTTACTAGCGGGGTTAAGTAATGAGCAGTTCTTC. Its protein is CATSDYLLAGLSNEQFF.

This clonotype was found a few times. A clone one base away is much larger, so this may be a read error. V gene TRBV9 combines with J gene TRBJ1-2; D unresolved. Looked up from germline, CDR1 is SGDLS and CDR2 is YYNGEE. Trimming left V 0 bases short and J 8 bases short, with 17 bases between. CDR3 length: 15 amino acids. The CDR3 nucleotides are TGTGCCAGCAGCGTAGCTGTAGGGAATATAGGAGGCTACACCTTC. It codes for CASSVAVGNIGGYTF.

This clonotype was observed many times. This chain's CDR3 is CSAMTALLTEAFF. CDR3 sequence (DNA): TGCAGTGCCATGACAGCGCTTCTCACTGAAGCTTTCTTT. The chain uses TRBV20-1 and TRBJ1-1; D perhaps matches TRBD1 (5 bases). This CDR3 comprises 13 residues. Germline assignment: CDR1 DFQATT and CDR2 SNEGSKA (reference sequence). Trimming took 6 bases from V and 4 from J, leaving 15 bases between them.

The chain carries TRBV9 and TRBJ2-1; 10 bases are shared with TRBD2. Germline V lookup: CDR1 SGDLS, CDR2 YYNGEE. The ends lost 0 bases at V and 13 bases at J; junction bases unmatched: 13. The CDR3 runs 16 residues. The CDR3 DNA follows: TGTGCCAGCAGCGTAGAGCTAGGCGGTAGCGGGGGGCCCCAGTTCTTC. Translating gives CASSVELGGSGGPQFF.

This clonotype has at least ten counts. J is TRBJ2-7 and V is TRBV6-1, with unresolved D. V shed 8 bases and J shed 0 bases, with 5 bases lying between them. The CDR3 extends over 11 amino acids. Germline V lookup: CDR1 MNHNS, CDR2 SASEGT. The CDR3 nucleotides read TGTGCCAGCGGTAACTCCTACGAGCAGTACTTC. It encodes CASGNSYEQYF.

The table lists this clonotype with a count of one. V and J are TRBV30 and TRBJ1-4; tentative D call: TRBD1 (5 bases). The V end lost 7 bases, the J end lost 2 bases, and 11 bases lay between the germline ends. The CDR3 spans 13 residues. The germline CDR1 and CDR2 sequences are GTSNPN and SVGIG (reference sequence). The CDR3 protein is CASQGFTNEKLFF. The CDR3 coding sequence is TGTGCCTCTCAGGGTTTCACTAATGAAAAACTGTTTTTT.

In regard to this clonotype: One end of the junction fails to match germline, which may point to a read error. V gene TRBV7-8 combines with J gene TRBJ2-5; possible D gene TRBD2, 6 bases. This CDR3 is 14 amino acids long. Germline assignment: CDR1 SGHVS and CDR2 FQNEAQ. The CDR3 DNA reads TGTACCAGCAGCTTAGACGGGGGAGGTGAGACCCAGTACTTC. Its translation is CTSSLDGGGETQYF.

This clonotype was detected ten times or more. This chain joins TRBV30 and TRBJ1-1, with D unclear. Germline CDR1 and CDR2: GTSNPN and SVGIG (reference sequence). Between the trimmed V and J ends, which lost 3 bases and 0 bases, there was a span of 8 bases. This CDR3 has 13 residues. CDR3 bases: TGTGCCTGGAGCTTACAGCTGAACACTGAAGCTTTCTTT. Its translation: CAWSLQLNTEAFF.

This clonotype was counted ten times or more. V gene TRBV7-9 combines with J gene TRBJ1-1; D gene unclear. The CDR3 is 9 amino acids. V was cut by 4 bases and J by 11 bases, with 5 bases left in between. Germline V gene sequence: CDR1 SEHNR, CDR2 FQNEAQ (reference sequence). The CDR3: CASSSHAFF. The CDR3 nucleotides read TGTGCCAGCAGCTCCCACGCTTTCTTT.

This clonotype was recorded only once. The chain combines TRBV6-5 with TRBJ1-2; D may be TRBD1 (5 bases). The CDR3 consists of 14 residues. The germline V and J ends were trimmed by 6 bases and 0 bases, with 11 bases remaining between them. Germline V gene sequence: CDR1 MNHEY, CDR2 SVGAGI. CDR3 sequence reads: CASRAGGTNYGYTF. In DNA, the CDR3 is TGTGCCAGCAGGGCCGGGGGAACTAACTATGGCTACACCTTC.

About this clonotype itself: Possible read error: a much larger clone is one base away. CDR3 residues: CSIAPRTSYYEQYF. CDR3 DNA: TGCAGCATCGCACCCCGGACTAGCTATTACGAGCAGTACTTC. The chain has TRBV29-1 and TRBJ2-5; TRBD2 aligns across 8 bases. TRBJ2-7 matches the DNA end more closely, so the J call is doubtful. The germline CDR1 and CDR2 sequences are SQVTM and ANQGSEA. The CDR3 consists of 14 residues.

Many counts were recorded for this clonotype. This chain links TRBV6-1 with TRBJ2-5; D uncertain. The germline V gene encodes CDR1 MNHNS and CDR2 SASEGT. V dropped 1 base and J dropped 11 bases, with 14 bases sitting between them. This CDR3 has 13 residues. Written as DNA, the CDR3 is TGTGCCAGCAGTGAAGTCAAGGGTATGAAGCAGTACTTC. Translated: CASSEVKGMKQYF.

This clonotype was recorded many times. V is TRBV25-1 and J is TRBJ2-5, with D perhaps matching TRBD1 (6 bases). CDR1 MGHDK and CDR2 SYGVNS come from the germline V gene. This CDR3 comprises 14 residues. Trimming cost V 2 bases and J 11 bases, with 18 bases left between them. The CDR3 spells CASSEGGETSGQYF. Written as DNA, the CDR3 is TGTGCCAGCAGTGAAGGGGGCGAGACGTCGGGGCAGTACTTC.